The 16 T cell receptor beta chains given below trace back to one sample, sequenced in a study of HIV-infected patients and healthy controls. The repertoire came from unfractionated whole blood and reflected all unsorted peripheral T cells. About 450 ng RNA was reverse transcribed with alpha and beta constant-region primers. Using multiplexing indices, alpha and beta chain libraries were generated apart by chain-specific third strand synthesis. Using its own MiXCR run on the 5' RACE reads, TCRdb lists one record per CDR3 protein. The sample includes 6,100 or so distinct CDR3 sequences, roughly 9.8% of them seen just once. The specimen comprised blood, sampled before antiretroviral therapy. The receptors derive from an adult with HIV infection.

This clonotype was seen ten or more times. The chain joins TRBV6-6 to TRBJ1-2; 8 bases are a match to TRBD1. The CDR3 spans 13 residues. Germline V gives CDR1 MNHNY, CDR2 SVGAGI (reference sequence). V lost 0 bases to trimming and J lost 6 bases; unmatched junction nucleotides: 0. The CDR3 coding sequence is TGTGCCAGCAGTTACTCGACAGGGGATGGCTACACCTTC. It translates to CASSYSTGDGYTF.

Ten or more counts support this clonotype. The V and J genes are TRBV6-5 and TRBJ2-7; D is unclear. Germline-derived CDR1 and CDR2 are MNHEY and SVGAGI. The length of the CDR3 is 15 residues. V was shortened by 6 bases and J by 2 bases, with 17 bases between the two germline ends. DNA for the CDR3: TGTGCCAGCAGAACTAACCCGGGTGGTGCCTACGAGCAGTACTTC. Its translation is CASRTNPGGAYEQYF.

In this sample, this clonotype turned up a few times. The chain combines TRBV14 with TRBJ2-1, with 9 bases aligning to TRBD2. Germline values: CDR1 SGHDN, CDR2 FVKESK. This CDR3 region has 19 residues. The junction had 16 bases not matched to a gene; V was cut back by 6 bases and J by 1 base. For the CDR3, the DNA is TGTGCCAGCAGTCCCAAGAGAACTAGCGGGCTAATTTCCTACAATGAGCAGTTCTTC. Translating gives CASSPKRTSGLISYNEQFF.

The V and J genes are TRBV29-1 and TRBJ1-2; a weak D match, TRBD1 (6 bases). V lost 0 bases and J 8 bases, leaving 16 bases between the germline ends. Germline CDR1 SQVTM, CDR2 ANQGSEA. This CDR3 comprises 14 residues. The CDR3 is CSVEDSRGLGGYTF. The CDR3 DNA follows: TGCAGCGTTGAAGATTCTCGGGGGCTAGGGGGCTACACCTTC.

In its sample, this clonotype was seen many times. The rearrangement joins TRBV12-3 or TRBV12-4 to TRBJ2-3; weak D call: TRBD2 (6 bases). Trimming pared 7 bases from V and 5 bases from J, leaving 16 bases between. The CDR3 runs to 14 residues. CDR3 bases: TGTGCCAGCACTGGCGGGGTAGAAGGAGATACGCAGTATTTT. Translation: CASTGGVEGDTQYF.

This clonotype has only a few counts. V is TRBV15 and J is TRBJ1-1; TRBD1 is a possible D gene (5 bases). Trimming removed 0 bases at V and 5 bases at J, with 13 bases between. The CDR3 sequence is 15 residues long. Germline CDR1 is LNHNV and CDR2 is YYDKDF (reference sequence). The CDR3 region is CATSRDGSGETEAFF. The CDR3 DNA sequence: TGTGCCACCAGCAGAGATGGGTCGGGGGAAACTGAAGCTTTCTTT.

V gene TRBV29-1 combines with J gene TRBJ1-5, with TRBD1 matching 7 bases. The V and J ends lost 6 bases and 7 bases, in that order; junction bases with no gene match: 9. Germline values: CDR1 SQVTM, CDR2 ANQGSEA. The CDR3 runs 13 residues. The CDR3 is CSVGTGAGQPQHF. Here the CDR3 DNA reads TGCAGCGTCGGCACAGGGGCAGGACAGCCCCAGCATTTT. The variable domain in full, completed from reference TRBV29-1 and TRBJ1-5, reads SAVISQKPSRDICQRGTSLTIQCQVDSQVTMMFWYRQQPGQSLTLIATANQGSEATYESGFVIDKFPISRPNLTFSTLTVSNMSPEDSSIYLCSVGTGAGQPQHFGDGTRLSIL.

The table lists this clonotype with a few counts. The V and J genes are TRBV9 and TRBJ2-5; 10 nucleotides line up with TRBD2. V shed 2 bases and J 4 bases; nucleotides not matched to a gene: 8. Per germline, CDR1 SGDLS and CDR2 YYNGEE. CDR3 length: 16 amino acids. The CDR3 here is CASSVGASGSSETQYF. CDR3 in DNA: TGTGCCAGCAGCGTCGGGGCTAGCGGGAGTTCAGAGACCCAGTACTTC.

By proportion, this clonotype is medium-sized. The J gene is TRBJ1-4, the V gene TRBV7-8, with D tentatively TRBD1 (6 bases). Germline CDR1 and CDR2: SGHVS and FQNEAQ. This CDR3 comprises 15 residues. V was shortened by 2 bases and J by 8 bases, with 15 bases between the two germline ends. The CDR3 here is CASSLIGDKKEKLFF. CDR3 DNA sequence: TGTGCCAGCAGCTTAATCGGGGACAAGAAAGAAAAACTGTTTTTT.

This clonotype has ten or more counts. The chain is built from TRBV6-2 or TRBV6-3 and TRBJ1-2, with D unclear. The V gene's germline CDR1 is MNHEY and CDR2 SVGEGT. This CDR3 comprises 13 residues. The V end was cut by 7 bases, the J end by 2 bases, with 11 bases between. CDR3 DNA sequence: TGTGCCAGCAAACCGACGGCGAACTATGGCTACACCTTC. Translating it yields CASKPTANYGYTF.

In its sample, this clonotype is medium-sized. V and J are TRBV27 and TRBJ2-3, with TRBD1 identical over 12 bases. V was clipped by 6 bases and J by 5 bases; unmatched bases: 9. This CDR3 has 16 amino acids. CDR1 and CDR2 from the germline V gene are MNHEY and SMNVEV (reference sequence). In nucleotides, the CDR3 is TGTGCCAGCAGGCCCGGGACAGGGGGCTGGAAAGATACGCAGTATTTT. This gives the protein CASRPGTGGWKDTQYF.

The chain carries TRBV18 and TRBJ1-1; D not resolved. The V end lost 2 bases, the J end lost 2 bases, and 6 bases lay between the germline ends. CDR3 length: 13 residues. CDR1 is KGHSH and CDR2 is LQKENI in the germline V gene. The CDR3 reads CASSPGINTEAFF. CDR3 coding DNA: TGTGCCAGCTCACCAGGGATTAACACTGAAGCTTTCTTT.

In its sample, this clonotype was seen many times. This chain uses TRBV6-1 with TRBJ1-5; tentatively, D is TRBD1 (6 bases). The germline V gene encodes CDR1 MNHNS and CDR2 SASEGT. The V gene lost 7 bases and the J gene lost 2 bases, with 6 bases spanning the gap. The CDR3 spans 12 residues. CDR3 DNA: TGTGCCAGCACAGGGGGCAATCAGCCCCAGCATTTT. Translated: CASTGGNQPQHF.

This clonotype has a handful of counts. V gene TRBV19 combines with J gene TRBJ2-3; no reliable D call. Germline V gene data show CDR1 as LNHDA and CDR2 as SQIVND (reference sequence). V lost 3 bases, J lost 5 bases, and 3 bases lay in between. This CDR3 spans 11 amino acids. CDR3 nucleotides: TGTGCCAGTAGTATCATAGATACGCAGTATTTT. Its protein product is CASSIIDTQYF. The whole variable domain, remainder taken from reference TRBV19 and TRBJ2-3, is DGGITQSPKYLFRKEGQNVTLSCEQNLNHDAMYWYRQDPGQGLRLIYYSQIVNDFQKGDIAEGYSVSREKKESFPLTVTSAQKNPTAFYLCASSIIDTQYFGPGTRLTVL.

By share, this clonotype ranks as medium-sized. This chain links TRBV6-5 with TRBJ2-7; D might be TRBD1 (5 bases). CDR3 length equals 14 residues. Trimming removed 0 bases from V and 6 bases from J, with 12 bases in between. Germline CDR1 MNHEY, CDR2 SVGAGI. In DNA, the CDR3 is TGTGCCAGCAGTTACTCGGTGCAGGGCGGCGAGCAGTACTTC. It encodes CASSYSVQGGEQYF.

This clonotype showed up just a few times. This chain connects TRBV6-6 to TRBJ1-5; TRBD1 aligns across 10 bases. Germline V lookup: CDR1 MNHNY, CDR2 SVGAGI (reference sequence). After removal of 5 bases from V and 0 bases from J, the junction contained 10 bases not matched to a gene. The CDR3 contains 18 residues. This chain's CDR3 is CASSPPGQGYHSNQPQHF. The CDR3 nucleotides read TGTGCCAGCAGTCCGCCGGGACAGGGGTATCATAGCAATCAGCCCCAGCATTTT.